The 9 T cell receptor beta chains below all came from one sample that was sequenced in a study of response to subunit inactivated influenza vaccine. TCRdb fed the RT-PCR reads into MiXCR, producing one record per CDR3 protein. Seen here are fewer than 650,000 distinct CDR3 sequences, 10% to 15% observed once, and the top ten hold less than 15%. The input for sequencing was PBMCs from blood, taken roughly 45 days after vaccination. The receptors originated from a man aged 45-65 years who received an inactivated influenza vaccine.

This clonotype was observed a few times. The chain has TRBV11-2 and TRBJ2-2, with 7 bases that match TRBD1. The J segment lost 6 bases and the V segment lost 3 bases, leaving 4 bases of the junction unmatched. This CDR3 comprises 14 residues. CDR1 is SGHAT and CDR2 is FQNNGV in the germline V gene. CDR3 sequence: CASSLLDRAGELFF. The CDR3 DNA is TGTGCCAGCAGCTTGCTCGACAGGGCCGGGGAGCTGTTTTTT.

Comment on this clonotype: One end of the junction does not line up with germline, which may come from a read error. The rearrangement links TRBV19 to TRBJ2-1; D possibly corresponds to TRBD1 (6 bases). CDR3 size: 15 residues. Germline values: CDR1 LNHDA, CDR2 SQIVND (reference sequence). CDR3 sequence: CAGSWTANSYNEQFF. Here the CDR3 DNA reads TGTGCCGGTAGTTGGACAGCCAACTCCTACAATGAGCAGTTCTTC.

In this sample, this clonotype turned up a few times. The chain employs TRBV5-1 and TRBJ2-7; no reliable D call. The CDR3 spans 14 residues. CDR1 is SGHRS, CDR2 YFSETQ, per germline. V was pared by 0 bases and J by 5 bases, with 12 bases between. The CDR3 loop is CASSLGLVNDEQYF. CDR3 bases: TGCGCCAGCAGCTTGGGTCTAGTTAACGACGAGCAGTACTTC.

V gene TRBV6-1 combines with J gene TRBJ1-5; 7 nucleotides agree with TRBD1. The ends lost 6 bases at V and 0 bases at J; junction bases unmatched: 2. The germline V gene encodes CDR1 MNHNS and CDR2 SASEGT. CDR3 size: 14 residues. In DNA, the CDR3 is TGTGCCAGCAGGGGACAGCATAGCAATCAGCCCCAGCATTTT. Amino acids: CASRGQHSNQPQHF.

In its sample, this clonotype was seen a few times. The gene calls are TRBV5-5 and TRBJ2-5; 14 bases align to TRBD2. Germline V lookup: CDR1 SGHKS, CDR2 YYEKEE (reference sequence). V lost 3 bases to trimming and J lost 4 bases; unmatched junction nucleotides: 5. CDR3 size: 16 residues. The CDR3 region is CASSWTSGRPSETQYF. DNA for the CDR3: TGTGCCAGCAGCTGGACTAGCGGGAGGCCGTCAGAGACCCAGTACTTC.

The rearrangement joins TRBV10-3 to TRBJ2-7, with a tentative D call TRBD1 (6 bases). CDR1 is ENHRY and CDR2 is SYGVKD in the germline V gene. The CDR3 contains 14 residues. Trimming stripped 4 bases from V and 1 base from J, with 11 bases between. In DNA, the CDR3 is TGTGCCATCAGTGGACAGGCTACATCCTACGAGCAGTACTTC. This sequence encodes CAISGQATSYEQYF.

This clonotype was picked up a small number of times. The chain joins TRBV20-1 to TRBJ2-7; D gene uncertain. Germline V gives CDR1 DFQATT, CDR2 SNEGSKA (reference sequence). V gave up 4 bases and J gave up 1 base, with 8 bases separating them. CDR3 length equals 12 residues. As DNA, the CDR3 is TGCAGTGCTAAGACTGGATCCTACGAGCAGTACTTC. Its protein product is CSAKTGSYEQYF.

This clonotype has only a few counts. V gene TRBV25-1 combines with J gene TRBJ1-2; tentative D call: TRBD1 (5 bases). Trimming took 4 bases from V and 4 from J, leaving 16 bases between them. Germline CDR1 and CDR2: MGHDK and SYGVNS. This CDR3 has 15 residues. The CDR3 region is CASSAQGAPSYGYTF. The CDR3 coding sequence is TGTGCCAGCAGTGCCCAAGGGGCGCCGAGCTATGGCTACACCTTC.

This clonotype was seen many times. This chain uses TRBV20-1 with TRBJ2-7, with D possibly matching TRBD1 (6 bases). Germline CDR1 and CDR2: DFQATT and SNEGSKA (reference sequence). Trimming left V 1 base short and J 2 bases short, with 15 bases between. The CDR3 is 15 residues long. The CDR3 nucleotides are TGCAGTGCTAGAGCTCTCGGGACAATGGCCTACGAGCAGTACTTC. Its protein is CSARALGTMAYEQYF.